This T cell receptor (beta chain) was sequenced during a study of blood T cell repertoires in COVID-19. The wider study: Researchers got acute and convalescent COVID-19 samples from the United States, Italy and Spain.

Here immunoSEQ multiplex PCR was the method, and the copy in TCRdb shows in-frame clones only, minus some. The sample yields 77,000 or so clones, 83% seen once. This sequence was found in a man aged 30-40 years with COVID-19, enrolled during active disease. What was sequenced was peripheral blood.

Here the CDR3 reads CASSSRTSGTDTQYF. CDR3 sequence (DNA): TGTGCCAGCAGCTCGAGGACTAGCGGTACAGATACGCAGTATTTT. The chain couples TRBV7-9 to TRBJ2-3; 10 bases align to TRBD2. J gave up 3 bases and V 4 bases, and 4 bases lay outside the gene matches. Germline V lookup: CDR1 SEHNR, CDR2 FQNEAQ (reference sequence). There are 15 residues in the CDR3.